These T cell receptor beta chains were read from a single sample in a study of human T cells and chemical hapten exposure. MiXCR, applied by TCRdb to the RACE reads, yields one record per CDR3 protein. The sample carries about 40,000 distinct CDR3 sequences, 3% to 3.5% recorded once. The sequenced sample was whole blood, obtained in connection with sensitization to the hapten diphenylcyclopropenone (DPC). The receptors stem from a man between 40 and 49 years old with alopecia areata. Some clones in this sample may be carry-over from other donors' samples. CDR3s include the opening cysteine and the closing phenylalanine or tryptophan. A D gene is named only where the DNA matches it firmly. Not every row has a clone size; where given, it reads once, few, many or a size class.

.,TRBJ2-2,14,TRBV12-3/TRBV12-4,many,CASRTGTNTGELFF,TGTGCCAGCAGAACCGGGACTAACACCGGGGAGCTGTTTTTT
.,TRBJ2-1,14,TRBV3-1,many,CASSQDPGNNEQFF,TGTGCCAGCAGCCAAGACCCGGGGAACAATGAGCAGTTCTTC
TRBD2,TRBJ2-3,15,TRBV28,once,CANSLAGGGTDTQYF,TGTGCCAACAGTTTAGCGGGAGGCGGCACAGATACGCAGTATTTT
TRBD2,TRBJ2-4,23,TRBV5-1,many,CASSFIAGTSGEEGRLGKNIQYF,TGCGCCAGCAGCTTTATAGCCGGGACTAGCGGGGAAGAGGGGCGTCTTGGCAAAAACATTCAGTACTTC
TRBD2,TRBJ2-2,16,TRBV10-3,many,CAISDPGGTNTGELFF,TGTGCCATCAGTGATCCGGGAGGGACCAACACCGGGGAGCTGTTTTTT
TRBD1,TRBJ2-5,15,TRBV20-1,many,CSARVGGDAQETQYF,TGCAGTGCTAGAGTAGGGGGCGATGCACAAGAGACCCAGTACTTC
TRBD1,TRBJ2-7,15,TRBV6-5,medium-sized,CASSYRGQGTYEQYF,TGTGCCAGCAGTTACCGCGGACAGGGCACCTACGAGCAGTACTTC
TRBD1,TRBJ2-7,15,TRBV7-2,many,CASSLAGQGTYEQYF,TGTGCCAGCAGCTTAGCGGGACAGGGTACCTACGAGCAGTACTTC
.,TRBJ2-5,13,TRBV6-1,few,CASSVGVRETQYF,TGTGCCAGCAGTGTGGGGGTACGGGAGACCCAGTACTTC
TRBD1,TRBJ2-5,14,TRBV6-5,.,CASQEGTAQETQYF,TGTGCCAGCCAAGAGGGGACAGCCCAAGAGACCCAGTACTTC
.,TRBJ2-1,17,TRBV4-1,many,CASSQGGEAVSYNEQFF,TGCGCCAGCAGCCAAGGGGGGGAGGCGGTCTCCTACAATGAGCAGTTCTTC
TRBD2,TRBJ2-1,14,TRBV14,many,CASSQDPSGRPPFF,TGTGCCAGCAGCCAAGATCCTAGCGGGAGACCCCCGTTCTTC
.,TRBJ1-5,13,TRBV28,many,CASSLDPTQPQHF,TGTGCCAGCAGTCTCGACCCTACTCAGCCCCAGCATTTT
.,TRBJ2-3,14,TRBV6-6,many,CASSYSSSTDTQYF,TGTGCCAGCAGTTACTCGAGTAGCACAGATACGCAGTATTTT
TRBD1,TRBJ2-7,16,TRBV9,many,CASSTCTGGVCYEQYF,TGTGCCAGCAGCACCTGTACAGGGGGCGTCTGCTACGAGCAGTACTTC
.,TRBJ1-1,13,TRBV13,many,CASSFRRGAEAFF,TGTGCCAGCAGCTTCCGTCGGGGGGCTGAAGCTTTCTTT
.,TRBJ1-5,13,TRBV20-1,few,CSARGLGNQPQHF,TGCAGTGCTAGAGGTTTGGGCAATCAGCCCCAGCATTTT
TRBD1,TRBJ2-3,17,TRBV28,.,CASSHPYWDRDPDTQYF,TGTGCCAGCAGTCACCCCTACTGGGACAGGGACCCAGATACGCAGTATTTT
TRBD1,TRBJ2-7,16,TRBV3-1,many,CASSQAGTGGRGEQYF,TGTGCCAGCAGCCAGGCTGGGACAGGGGGGCGCGGGGAGCAGTACTTC
.,TRBJ2-3,16,TRBV7-6,many,CASSLVGESGTDTQYF,TGTGCCAGCAGCTTAGTTGGGGAAAGCGGCACAGATACGCAGTATTTT
TRBD2,TRBJ2-1,15,TRBV20-1,many,CSARTLAVSYNEQFF,TGCAGTGCTAGAACTCTAGCGGTCTCCTACAATGAGCAGTTCTTC
.,TRBJ1-5,15,TRBV5-6,few,CASSLKAGLNQPQHF,TGTGCCAGCAGCTTGAAGGCCGGCTTGAATCAGCCCCAGCATTTT
.,TRBJ1-2,11,TRBV7-9,many,CASSINYGYTF,TGTGCCAGCAGCATAAACTATGGCTACACCTTC
TRBD1,TRBJ2-7,15,TRBV7-8,many,CASSRTGTGPYEQYF,TGTGCCAGCAGCCGCACAGGGACAGGGCCCTACGAGCAGTACTTC
.,TRBJ2-7,14,TRBV7-9,many,CASSQGLSSYEQYF,TGTGCCAGCAGCCAGGGATTGAGCTCCTACGAGCAGTACTTC
.,TRBJ1-5,19,TRBV21-1,many,CASSNDYHRTGGWIQPQHF,TGTGCCAGCAGCAACGACTATCATCGGACAGGGGGTTGGATTCAGCCCCAGCATTTT
.,TRBJ1-5,12,TRBV3-2,few,CASGQGDQPQHF,TGTGCCAGTGGACAGGGCGACCAGCCCCAGCATTTT
.,TRBJ1-1,12,TRBV10-2,many,CASSRMNTEAFF,TGCGCCAGCAGTCGAATGAACACTGAAGCTTTCTTT
TRBD2,TRBJ2-2,17,TRBV7-2,many,CASTLVPSGINTGELFF,TGTGCCAGCACCCTAGTCCCTAGCGGGATTAACACCGGGGAGCTGTTTTTT
.,TRBJ2-1,13,TRBV24-1,many,CATSPERANEQFF,TGTGCCACCAGTCCGGAGCGAGCCAATGAGCAGTTCTTC
TRBD2,TRBJ2-7,18,TRBV28,many,CASSSPGTSGRNSYEQYF,TGTGCCAGCAGTTCCCCCGGGACTAGCGGGAGGAACTCCTACGAGCAGTACTTC
.,TRBJ2-7,13,TRBV10-3,many,CAISQGRSYEQYF,TGTGCCATCAGTCAGGGACGCTCCTACGAGCAGTACTTC
TRBD1,TRBJ2-1,15,TRBV28,many,CASSSTGGTYNEQFF,TGTGCCAGCAGTTCGACAGGGGGAACCTACAATGAGCAGTTCTTC
.,TRBJ2-3,16,TRBV14,.,CASSQDVGVRTDTQYF,TGTGCCAGCAGCCAAGATGTGGGTGTCCGCACAGATACGCAGTATTTT
TRBD1,TRBJ1-5,15,TRBV5-1,many,CASSWTGDSNQPQHF,TGCGCCAGCAGCTGGACAGGAGACAGCAATCAGCCCCAGCATTTT
TRBD2,TRBJ2-1,15,TRBV7-9,.,CASSPKRRESNEQFF,TGTGCCAGCAGCCCCAAACGGCGGGAGAGCAATGAGCAGTTCTTC
.,TRBJ2-2,15,TRBV27,many,CASKIPGGLTGELFF,TGTGCCAGCAAAATTCCGGGGGGCCTCACCGGGGAGCTGTTTTTT
.,TRBJ2-5,16,TRBV21-1,.,CASSTASHRDCETQYF,TGTGCCAGCAGCACGGCAAGCCACAGGGATTGTGAGACCCAGTACTTC
.,TRBJ1-5,13,TRBV30,many,CAWSVGRMKPQHF,TGTGCCTGGAGTGTAGGCAGAATGAAGCCCCAGCATTTT
.,TRBJ2-3,14,TRBV7-2,few,CASSPWGGPDTQYF,TGTGCCAGCAGCCCCTGGGGGGGGCCAGATACGCAGTATTTT
.,TRBJ2-3,17,TRBV7-2,many,CASSSGRDSWHTDTQYF,TGTGCCAGCAGCTCTGGACGGGACTCCTGGCACACAGATACGCAGTATTTT
.,TRBJ2-3,16,TRBV7-2,many,CASSENGAASTDTQYF,TGTGCCAGCAGCGAGAACGGGGCAGCTAGCACAGATACGCAGTATTTT
.,TRBJ2-7,13,TRBV4-2,many,CASSQATRGEQYF,TGTGCCAGCAGCCAGGCGACTAGAGGCGAGCAGTACTTC
.,TRBJ2-3,15,TRBV7-2,.,CASRSAGIHTDTQYF,TGTGCCAGCAGATCCGCCGGGATTCACACAGATACGCAGTATTTT
.,TRBJ2-1,13,TRBV5-1,.,CASSELGGLAQFF,TGCGCCAGCAGCGAACTAGGTGGGCTAGCACAGTTCTTC
.,TRBJ2-2,12,TRBV7-9,.,CASSSRSLDLFF,TGTGCCAGCAGCTCCCGCAGTTTGGATCTGTTTTTT
TRBD1,TRBJ2-7,13,TRBV12-3/TRBV12-4,many,CASMGQGSQEQYF,TGTGCCAGCATGGGACAGGGTTCTCAAGAGCAGTACTTC
TRBD1,TRBJ1-1,15,TRBV18,few,CASSPRTGEGSEAFF,TGTGCCAGCTCACCACGGACAGGGGAGGGATCTGAAGCTTTCTTT
TRBD2,TRBJ2-1,16,TRBV10-2,many,CASRASGGQSYNEQFF,TGCGCCAGCAGGGCTAGCGGAGGGCAATCCTACAATGAGCAGTTCTTC
.,TRBJ2-3,11,TRBV20-1,many,CSASRLGSQYF,TGCAGTGCGAGTCGGCTGGGTTCGCAGTATTTT
TRBD1,TRBJ1-4,15,TRBV28,many,CASSASGTGNEKLFF,TGTGCCAGCAGTGCGTCCGGGACAGGGAATGAAAAACTGTTTTTT
.,TRBJ2-5,13,TRBV2,many,CASRGEVVKTQYF,TGTGCCAGCAGGGGAGAGGTTGTAAAGACCCAGTACTTC
TRBD2,TRBJ2-1,15,TRBV20-1,many,CSAPWGGSSYNEQFF,TGCAGTGCTCCCTGGGGGGGGAGCTCCTACAATGAGCAGTTCTTC
TRBD2,TRBJ2-3,18,TRBV4-2,many,CASSHTQATSEYTDTQYF,TGTGCCAGCAGCCATACCCAGGCGACTAGCGAGTACACAGATACGCAGTATTTT
TRBD1,TRBJ1-1,16,TRBV5-1,many,CASSSTQGPSGPEAFF,TGCGCCAGCAGCTCGACACAGGGGCCGAGCGGGCCTGAAGCTTTCTTT
TRBD2,TRBJ2-1,13,TRBV28,many,CASRPTSVNEQFF,TGTGCCAGCAGACCTACTAGCGTCAATGAGCAGTTCTTC